These 14 T cell receptor beta chains share one sample of origin, sequenced in a study of regulatory T cells in long-lasting Graves disease. CDR3 regions were amplified by Arm-PCR using iRepertoire HTBI primers to build TCR beta libraries. One entry per CDR3 protein results from TCRdb running MiXCR on the multiplex PCR reads. The sample has around 400,000 distinct CDR3 sequences; 15% to 19% are singletons. Specified time point: newly diagnosed GD, antithyroid drugs for less than 3 months. PBMC-derived RNA was used for the TCR library. This specimen was peripheral blood mononuclear cells (PBMCs), taken at new diagnosis, from a patient treated with antithyroid drugs. Source of these receptors: a female donor with Graves disease.

This clonotype was seen a handful of times. One base away lies a much larger clone, so this may be a sequencing read error. This rearrangement joins TRBV27 to TRBJ2-1; possibly TRBD2 for D (6 bases). V was pared by 6 bases and J by 7 bases, with 16 bases between. This CDR3 has 14 residues. Germline V gives CDR1 MNHEY, CDR2 SMNVEV (reference sequence). In nucleotides, the CDR3 is TGTGCCAGCAGCCCCCGGGGGAGTGAGAATGAGCAGTTCTTC. Its translation: CASSPRGSENEQFF.

This rearrangement joins TRBV27 to TRBJ2-7; D ambiguous. The CDR3 length is 13 residues. Trimming shortened V by 6 bases and J by 0 bases, and 9 bases separated the two germline ends. In germline, CDR1 is MNHEY, CDR2 SMNVEV (reference sequence). The CDR3, as DNA: TGTGCCAGCAGCCAATCGGGCTCCTACGAGCAGTACTTC. Its protein product is CASSQSGSYEQYF.

This clonotype was recorded many times. The junction differs from germline at one of its ends, possibly a read error. This chain joins TRBV6-5 and TRBJ2-2; the D gene could be TRBD1 or TRBD2 (5 bases each). CDR1 MNHEY and CDR2 SVGAGI come from the germline V gene. The CDR3 is 15 residues long. The CDR3 spells CASSYGTAKTGELFF. CDR3 coding DNA: TGTGCCAGCAGTTATGGGACGGCGAAGACCGGGGAGCTGTTTTTT.

Comments on this clonotype: This may come from a read error, since a much larger clone is one base off. The chain recombines TRBV5-6 with TRBJ1-5, with TRBD1 as a possible D gene (5 bases). The germline V gene has CDR1 SGHDT and CDR2 YYEEEE. CDR3 length equals 13 residues. V lost 7 bases to trimming and J lost 7 bases, with 15 bases between them. The CDR3 nucleotides read TGTGCCAGCGGCTGGGGGGGAGGCCAGCCCCAGCATTTT. Protein sequence: CASGWGGGQPQHF.

This clonotype has at least ten counts. CDR3 residues: CASSIGSRTEAFF. The CDR3 coding sequence is TGTGCCAGTAGTATAGGCTCCCGCACTGAAGCTTTCTTT. J is TRBJ1-1 and V is TRBV19; D gene ambiguous. This CDR3 has 13 amino acids. V was trimmed by 1 base and J by 4 bases, leaving 7 bases between them. In germline, CDR1 is LNHDA, CDR2 SQIVND (reference sequence).

This clonotype came up many times. This chain connects TRBV11-3 to TRBJ2-2; D is unclear. Germline V lookup: CDR1 SGHNT, CDR2 YENEEA. The CDR3 loop spans 12 amino acids. Trimming stripped 3 bases from V and 7 bases from J, with 6 bases between. The DNA of the CDR3 is TGTGCCAGCAGCTTGATGGACGGGGAGCTGTTTTTT. It codes for CASSLMDGELFF.

This clonotype was found many times. The chain couples TRBV12-3 or TRBV12-4 to TRBJ1-2, with a tentative D call TRBD1 (5 bases). The CDR3 runs 15 residues. The ends were cut back, 7 bases at V and 2 bases at J, with 17 bases in the middle. The CDR3 reads CASTLGPGTNYGYTF. The CDR3 coding sequence is TGTGCCAGCACCTTAGGGCCGGGGACCAACTATGGCTACACCTTC.

In DNA form, the CDR3 reads TGCGCCAGCAGTGAGGGAGGCGAGCAGTACTTC. Amino acid sequence: CASSEGGEQYF. The J gene is TRBJ2-7, the V gene TRBV10-2; D is possibly TRBD2 (5 bases). This CDR3 contains 11 residues. Germline values: CDR1 WSHSY, CDR2 SAAADI. Deletions cut 2 bases from V and 6 bases from J, with 5 bases between.

This clonotype was recorded at least ten times. The chain uses TRBV20-1 and TRBJ1-4, with 7 bases aligning to TRBD1. With 3 bases clipped from V and 2 bases from J, the junction kept 6 bases outside the gene matches. Germline-derived CDR1 and CDR2 are DFQATT and SNEGSKA (reference sequence). This CDR3 comprises 15 residues. CDR3: CSARPHRGTNEKLFF. The CDR3 nucleotides read TGCAGTGCTAGGCCCCACAGGGGCACTAATGAAAAACTGTTTTTT.

This clonotype was detected ten times or more. CDR3 sequence reads: CSATLADRNQYF. The CDR3 nucleotides read TGCAGTGCTACCCTAGCGGACCGTAACCAGTACTTC. V is TRBV20-1 and J is TRBJ2-5; 7 positions match TRBD2. CDR3 length: 12 residues. V lost 4 bases, J lost 10 bases, and 9 bases stayed unmatched. Per germline, CDR1 DFQATT and CDR2 SNEGSKA (reference sequence).

This clonotype was detected many times. The chain carries TRBV5-1 and TRBJ1-2; 8 nucleotides align to TRBD1. Germline V lookup: CDR1 SGHRS, CDR2 YFSETQ. V gave up 4 bases and J gave up 8 bases; unmatched junction bases: 7. The CDR3 covers 13 residues. The CDR3 DNA follows: TGCGCCAGCAGCCCCGGACAGGGAAGGGGCTACACCTTC. The encoded protein is CASSPGQGRGYTF.

The table lists this clonotype with many counts. The chain employs TRBV29-1 and TRBJ1-2; D ambiguous. V lost 4 bases and J 2 bases, leaving 11 bases between the germline ends. This CDR3 region has 13 residues. Germline V lookup: CDR1 SQVTM, CDR2 ANQGSEA. CDR3 protein: CSVGADKNYGYTF. DNA of the CDR3: TGCAGCGTTGGGGCCGACAAGAACTATGGCTACACCTTC.

This clonotype was seen repeatedly, ten times or more. The genes are TRBV30 and TRBJ2-1; weak D call: TRBD1 (6 bases). This CDR3 region has 13 residues. The V end was cut by 0 bases, the J end by 5 bases, with 8 bases between. From germline, CDR1 is GTSNPN and CDR2 SVGIG (reference sequence). The CDR3: CAWSVQGNNEQFF. The CDR3 DNA reads as TGTGCCTGGAGTGTACAGGGTAACAATGAGCAGTTCTTC.

The chain employs TRBV27 and TRBJ2-5; the D gene could be TRBD1 or TRBD2 (5 bases each). V was cut by 6 bases and J by 4 bases, with 15 bases left in between. The CDR3 loop spans 14 amino acids. Looked up from germline, CDR1 is MNHEY and CDR2 is SMNVEV (reference sequence). The CDR3 DNA reads TGTGCCAGCAGCCCCAGAGGGGCCCTAGAGACCCAGTACTTC. Its protein is CASSPRGALETQYF.